This T cell receptor (beta chain) is from a study of blood T cell repertoires in COVID-19. Clones were read by immunoSEQ multiplex PCR, and TCRdb kept only the in-frame ones, dropping some. The sample includes about 120,000 clones, more than 75% seen only once; the top ten take roughly 29%. V lost 5 bases to trimming and J lost 3 bases, with 8 bases between them. Germline loops: CDR1 SGHNT, CDR2 YYREEE (reference sequence). The CDR3 contains 12 residues. Sequenced material: peripheral blood. The V call is TRBV5-4, the J call TRBJ1-2; no clear D. This TCR was sampled from a woman in her seventies with acute or convalescent COVID-19. The CDR3 DNA reads TGTGCCAGCAGTCGGGATCACTATGGCTACACCTTC. As protein: CASSRDHYGYTF.